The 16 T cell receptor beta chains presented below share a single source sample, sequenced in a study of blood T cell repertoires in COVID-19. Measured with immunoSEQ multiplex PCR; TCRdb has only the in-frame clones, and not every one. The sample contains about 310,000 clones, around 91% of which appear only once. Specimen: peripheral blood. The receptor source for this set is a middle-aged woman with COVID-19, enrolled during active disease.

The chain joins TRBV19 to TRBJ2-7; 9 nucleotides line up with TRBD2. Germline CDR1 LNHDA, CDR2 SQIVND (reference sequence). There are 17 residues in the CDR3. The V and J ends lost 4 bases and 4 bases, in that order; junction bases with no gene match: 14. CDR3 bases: TGTGCCAGTAGTAATGAGCGGGGGGCCGAGACGACATACGAGCAGTACTTC. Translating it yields CASSNERGAETTYEQYF.

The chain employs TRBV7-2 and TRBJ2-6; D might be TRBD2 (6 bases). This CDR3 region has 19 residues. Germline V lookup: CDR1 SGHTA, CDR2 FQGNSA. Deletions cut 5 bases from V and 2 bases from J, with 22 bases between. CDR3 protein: CASSPLVGLTLTGANVLTF. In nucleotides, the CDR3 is TGTGCCAGCAGCCCCCTTGTGGGACTTACCCTCACTGGGGCCAACGTCCTGACTTTC.

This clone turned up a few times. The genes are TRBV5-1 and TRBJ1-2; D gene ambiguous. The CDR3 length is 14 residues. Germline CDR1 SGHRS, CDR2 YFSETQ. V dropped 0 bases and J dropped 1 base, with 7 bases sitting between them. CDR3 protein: CASSLAPNNYGYTF. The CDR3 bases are TGCGCCAGCAGCTTGGCTCCTAATAACTATGGCTACACCTTC. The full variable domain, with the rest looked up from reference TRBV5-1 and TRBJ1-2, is KAGVTQTPRYLIKTRGQQVTLSCSPISGHRSVSWYQQTPGQGLQFLFEYFSETQRNKGNFPGRFSGRQFSNSRSEMNVSTLELGDSALYLCASSLAPNNYGYTFGSGTRLTVV.

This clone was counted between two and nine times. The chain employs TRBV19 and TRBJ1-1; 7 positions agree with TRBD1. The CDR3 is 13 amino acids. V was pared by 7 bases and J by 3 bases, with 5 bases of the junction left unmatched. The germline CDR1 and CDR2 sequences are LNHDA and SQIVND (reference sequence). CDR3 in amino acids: CASTPQGYTEAFF. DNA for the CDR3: TGTGCCAGTACCCCACAGGGGTACACTGAAGCTTTCTTT.

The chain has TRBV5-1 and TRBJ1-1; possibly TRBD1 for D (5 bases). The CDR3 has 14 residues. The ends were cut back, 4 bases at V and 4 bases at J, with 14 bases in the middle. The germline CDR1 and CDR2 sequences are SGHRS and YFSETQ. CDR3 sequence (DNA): TGCGCCAGCAGCCAGCAGGGATCCAGCACTGAAGCTTTCTTT. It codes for CASSQQGSSTEAFF.

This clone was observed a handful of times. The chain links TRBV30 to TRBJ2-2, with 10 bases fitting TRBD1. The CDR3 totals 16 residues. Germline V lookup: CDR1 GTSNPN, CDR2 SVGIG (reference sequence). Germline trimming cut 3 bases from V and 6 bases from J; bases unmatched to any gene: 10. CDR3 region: CAWRAPGTGVSGELFF. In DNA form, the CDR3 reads TGTGCCTGGAGGGCACCCGGGACAGGGGTCTCCGGGGAGCTGTTTTTT.

The CDR3 region is CASSLRSGWETQYF. CDR3 coding DNA: TGTGCCAGCAGTTTAAGGTCGGGTTGGGAGACCCAGTACTTC. The rearrangement joins TRBV27 to TRBJ2-5; unclear D gene. Looked up from germline, CDR1 is MNHEY and CDR2 is SMNVEV (reference sequence). V shed 2 bases and J shed 5 bases, with 12 bases lying between them. This CDR3 has 14 amino acids.

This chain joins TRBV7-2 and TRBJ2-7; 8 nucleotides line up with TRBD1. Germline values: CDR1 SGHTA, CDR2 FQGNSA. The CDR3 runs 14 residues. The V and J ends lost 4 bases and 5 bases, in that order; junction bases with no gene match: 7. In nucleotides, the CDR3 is TGTGCCAGCAGCTACCCAATGGACAGGGACGAGCAGTACTTC. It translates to CASSYPMDRDEQYF.

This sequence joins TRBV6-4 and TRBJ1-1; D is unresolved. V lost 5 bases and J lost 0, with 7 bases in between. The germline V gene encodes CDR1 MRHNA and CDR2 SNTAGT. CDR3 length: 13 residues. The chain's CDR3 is CASSPEVNTEAFF. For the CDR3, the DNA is TGTGCCAGCAGTCCCGAGGTGAACACTGAAGCTTTCTTT.

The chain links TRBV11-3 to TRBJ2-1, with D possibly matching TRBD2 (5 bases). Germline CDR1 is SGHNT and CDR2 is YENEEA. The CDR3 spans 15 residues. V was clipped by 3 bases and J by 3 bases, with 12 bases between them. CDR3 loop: CASSLTTSGYNEQFF. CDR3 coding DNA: TGTGCCAGCAGCTTGACTACTTCTGGCTACAATGAGCAGTTCTTC. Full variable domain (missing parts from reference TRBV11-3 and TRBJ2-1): EAGVVQSPRYKIIEKKQPVAFWCNPISGHNTLYWYLQNLGQGPELLIRYENEEAVDDSQLPKDRFSAERLKGVDSTLKIQPAELGDSAVYLCASSLTTSGYNEQFFGPGTRLTVL.

The CDR3 spells CASTPSLTSYNEQFF. In DNA form, the CDR3 reads TGTGCCAGCACCCCAAGTCTAACCTCCTACAATGAGCAGTTCTTC. V and J are TRBV28 and TRBJ2-1; D is unresolved. Germline V gives CDR1 MDHEN, CDR2 SYDVKM. This CDR3 comprises 15 residues. Trimming shortened V by 7 bases and J by 0 bases, and 13 bases separated the two germline ends.

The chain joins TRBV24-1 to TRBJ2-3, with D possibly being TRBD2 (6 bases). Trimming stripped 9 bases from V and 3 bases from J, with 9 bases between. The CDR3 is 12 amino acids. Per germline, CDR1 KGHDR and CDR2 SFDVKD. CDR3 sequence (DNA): TGTGCCACCTCTCGGGGGACAGATACGCAGTATTTT. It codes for CATSRGTDTQYF.

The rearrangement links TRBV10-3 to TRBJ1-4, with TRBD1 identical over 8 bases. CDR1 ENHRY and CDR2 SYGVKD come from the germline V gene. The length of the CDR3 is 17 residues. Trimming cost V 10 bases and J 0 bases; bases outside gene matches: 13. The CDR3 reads CATQGAPEDTTNEKLFF. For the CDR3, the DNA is TGTGCCACCCAGGGGGCTCCCGAGGATACAACTAATGAAAAACTGTTTTTT.

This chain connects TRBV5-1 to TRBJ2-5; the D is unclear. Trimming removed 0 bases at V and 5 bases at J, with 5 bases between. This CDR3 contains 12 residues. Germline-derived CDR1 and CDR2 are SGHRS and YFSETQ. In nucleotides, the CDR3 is TGCGCCAGCAGCTTGGTCAGGGAGACCCAGTACTTC. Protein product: CASSLVRETQYF.

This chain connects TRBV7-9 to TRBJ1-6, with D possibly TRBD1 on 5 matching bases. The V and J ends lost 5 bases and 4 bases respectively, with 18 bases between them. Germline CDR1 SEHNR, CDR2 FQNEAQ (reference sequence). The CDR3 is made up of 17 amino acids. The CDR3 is CASSPDPKGLYNSPLHF. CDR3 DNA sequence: TGTGCCAGCAGCCCAGACCCGAAGGGGCTATATAATTCACCCCTCCACTTT.

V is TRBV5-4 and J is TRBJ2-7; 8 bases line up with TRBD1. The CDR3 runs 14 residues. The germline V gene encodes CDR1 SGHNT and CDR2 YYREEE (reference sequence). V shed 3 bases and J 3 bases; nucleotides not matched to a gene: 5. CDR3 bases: TGTGCCAGCAGCTCGGGGACAGGAGTCTACGAGCAGTACTTC. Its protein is CASSSGTGVYEQYF.